One and the same sample provided the 29 T cell receptor beta chains below, sequenced in a study of Graves' ophthalmopathy and Graves' hyperthyroidism. The sequenced template was RNA, covering the TCR beta CDR3 region. First-round RT-PCR relied on HTBI primers, and a second-round multiplex PCR came next. One entry per CDR3 protein results from TCRdb running MiXCR on the multiplex PCR reads. The repertoire holds a few hundred thousand distinct CDR3 sequences, with under 45% as singletons. What was sequenced was peripheral blood or thyroid tissue (not recorded which). The receptors were sampled from an adult man with Graves' hyperthyroidism.

At least ten counts were recorded for this clonotype. The chain uses TRBV5-8 and TRBJ1-5; unclear D gene. The V gene lost 1 base and the J gene lost 2 bases, with 10 bases spanning the gap. Germline lookup yields CDR1 SGHTS and CDR2 YDEGEE. The CDR3 runs 15 residues. DNA for the CDR3: TGTGCCAGCAGCTTGTCGCAGGTACGCAATCAGCCCCAGCATTTT. Translation gives CASSLSQVRNQPQHF. Filled out from reference TRBV5-8 and TRBJ1-5, the complete variable domain reads EAGVTQSPTHLIKTRGQQATLRCSPISGHTSVYWYQQALGLGLQFLLWYDEGEERNRGNFPPRFSGRQFPNYSSELNVNALELEDSALYLCASSLSQVRNQPQHFGDGTRLSIL.

As concerns this clonotype: Given a much more abundant clone one base away, this may be a read error. The chain carries TRBV7-9 and TRBJ2-2; 7 bases align to TRBD1. Germline V CDR1 and CDR2: SEHNR, FQNEAQ (reference sequence). J lost 6 bases, V lost 8 bases, and 3 bases had no gene match. CDR3 length: 12 residues. This chain's CDR3 is CASEQGPGELFF. CDR3 bases: TGTGCCAGCGAACAGGGGCCCGGGGAGCTGTTTTTT.

This chain links TRBV12-3 or TRBV12-4 with TRBJ1-2, with no clear D. CDR3 length: 19 residues. CDR3 loop: CASGLVIAGTIGTGYGYTF. The CDR3, as DNA: TGTGCTAGTGGTTTGGTAATAGCAGGAACTATCGGAACCGGCTATGGCTACACCTTC.

Here the CDR3 DNA reads TGTGCCAGCAAATCGGAAGGGGTCGGCGGGGAGCTGTTTTTT. Protein: CASKSEGVGGELFF. The chain uses TRBV6-6 and TRBJ2-2; TRBD1 might be the D (5 bases). Trimming removed 7 bases at V and 7 bases at J, with 16 bases between. Germline CDR1 MNHNY, CDR2 SVGAGI (reference sequence). The CDR3 is made up of 14 amino acids.

The table lists this clonotype with many counts. CDR3 in amino acids: CASTVTGTYEQYF. The CDR3 DNA is TGTGCCAGCACCGTGACAGGTACCTACGAGCAGTACTTC. The chain employs TRBV25-1 and TRBJ2-7, with a tentative D call TRBD1 (6 bases). The germline V gene encodes CDR1 MGHDK and CDR2 SYGVNS. Trimming took 7 bases from V and 2 from J, leaving 12 bases between them. The CDR3 is 13 amino acids.

Details on this clonotype: A much larger clonotype is one base distant, so this may be a read error. The rearrangement joins TRBV13 to TRBJ2-7; 9 nucleotides agree with TRBD1. CDR3 size: 15 residues. V lost 5 bases and J lost 3; bases outside the gene matches: 8. CDR1 and CDR2 (germline): PRHDT, FYEKMQ (reference sequence). This CDR3 is CASSGGQGRNYEQYF. In DNA, the CDR3 is TGTGCCAGCAGCGGCGGACAGGGGAGGAACTACGAGCAGTACTTC.

The rearrangement joins TRBV24-1 to TRBJ1-4; TRBD1 agrees at 12 bases. This CDR3 comprises 16 residues. Germline values: CDR1 KGHDR, CDR2 SFDVKD. V lost 9 bases to trimming and J lost 7 bases; unmatched junction nucleotides: 11. The CDR3 DNA is TGTGCCACCGGACCGGGACAGGGGGCGTACGGTGAAAAACTGTTTTTT. This encodes CATGPGQGAYGEKLFF.

This clonotype was seen ten or more times. The V gene is TRBV5-1, the J gene TRBJ1-1; D call uncertain. The CDR3 extends over 13 amino acids. CDR1 is SGHRS and CDR2 is YFSETQ in the germline V gene. The V gene lost 4 bases and the J gene lost 3 bases, with 10 bases spanning the gap. CDR3 amino acids: CASSAITDTEAFF. The CDR3 DNA follows: TGCGCCAGCAGCGCGATCACGGACACTGAAGCTTTCTTT.

This clonotype was seen only a few times. J is TRBJ2-7 and V is TRBV5-1; a weak D match, TRBD1 (7 bases). The germline gives CDR1 SGHRS, CDR2 YFSETQ. With 1 base removed from V and 1 base from J, the gap between germline ends came to 12 bases. The CDR3 has 15 residues. The CDR3 DNA reads TGCGCCAGCAGCTTGAGCCAGGGGGGATCCTACGAGCAGTACTTC. It specifies CASSLSQGGSYEQYF.

The sample holds many counts of this clonotype. This chain links TRBV2 with TRBJ2-5, with unresolved D. This CDR3 has 13 amino acids. Germline CDR1 SNHLY, CDR2 FYNNEI. V was shortened by 5 bases and J by 2 bases, with 9 bases between the two germline ends. DNA of the CDR3: TGTGCCAGCAGTAAGGGCGAACAAGAGACCCAGTACTTC. This encodes CASSKGEQETQYF. Complete variable domain (other parts from reference TRBV2 and TRBJ2-5): EPEVTQTPSHQVTQMGQEVILRCVPISNHLYFYWYRQILGQKVEFLVSFYNNEISEKSEIFDDQFSVERPDGSNFTLKIRSTKLEDSAMYFCASSKGEQETQYFGPGTRLLVL.

The genes are TRBV18 and TRBJ2-2; 11 bases are a match to TRBD2. This CDR3 is 21 amino acids long. V was pared by 1 base and J by 0 bases, with 13 bases of the junction left unmatched. CDR1 and CDR2 (germline): KGHSH, LQKENI. CDR3 loop: CASSPRGPGLADTSNTGELFF. In nucleotides, the CDR3 is TGTGCCAGCTCACCACGAGGACCGGGACTAGCGGACACATCGAACACCGGGGAGCTGTTTTTT.

This clonotype was observed a few times. The gene calls are TRBV12-5 and TRBJ1-1; D is perhaps TRBD1 (5 bases). This CDR3 spans 16 amino acids. The germline V and J ends were trimmed by 0 bases and 4 bases, with 15 bases remaining between them. The germline gives CDR1 LGHNT, CDR2 FRNRAP. The CDR3 nucleotides read TGTGCTAGTGGTTTGGTACGTTGGGGGAATGGCACTGAAGCTTTCTTT. It yields the protein CASGLVRWGNGTEAFF.

This clonotype was counted at least ten times. One end of the junction varies from germline; a read error may be responsible. The gene calls are TRBV29-1 and TRBJ1-3; D might be TRBD1 (5 bases). Germline V gene data show CDR1 as SQVTM and CDR2 as ANQGSEA. The CDR3 spans 13 residues. Here the CDR3 DNA reads TGCAGCGTTGAAGAGACAGCTGGAAACACCATGTATTTT. It translates to CSVEETAGNTMYF.

Comment on this clonotype: An end of the junction differs from the germline gene, which may be a read error. The chain employs TRBV6-5 and TRBJ2-2, with 9 bases fitting TRBD1. The CDR3 spans 15 residues. Germline values: CDR1 MNHEY, CDR2 SVGAGI. The CDR3 sequence is CASSDSGTGTGELFF. The CDR3 nucleotides read TGTGCCAGCAGTGACTCCGGGACAGGGACCGGGGAGCTGTTTTTT.

This clonotype appeared many times. The V and J genes are TRBV5-1 and TRBJ2-5; D might be TRBD2 (6 bases). Germline V gene sequence: CDR1 SGHRS, CDR2 YFSETQ. Trimming cost V 10 bases and J 0 bases, with 13 bases left between them. The CDR3 is made up of 13 amino acids. The chain's CDR3 is CACGASYQETQYF. Written as DNA, the CDR3 is TGCGCCTGCGGGGCATCATACCAAGAGACCCAGTACTTC.

This clonotype was seen a handful of times. This chain joins TRBV18 and TRBJ2-7; the D gene is possibly TRBD1 (6 bases). Per the germline V gene, CDR1 is KGHSH and CDR2 is LQKENI. This CDR3 has 13 amino acids. Between the trimmed V and J ends, which lost 4 bases and 3 bases, there was a span of 10 bases. The CDR3 protein is CASSRTAGYEQYF. In DNA form, the CDR3 reads TGTGCCAGCTCACGGACAGCCGGCTACGAGCAGTACTTC.

This clonotype has ten or more counts. This chain connects TRBV20-1 to TRBJ2-5, with TRBD1 matching over 9 bases. The CDR3 loop spans 14 amino acids. The germline V gene encodes CDR1 DFQATT and CDR2 SNEGSKA (reference sequence). V lost 2 bases, J lost 5 bases, and 6 bases stayed unmatched. The chain's CDR3 is CSARSTGGVETQYF. In nucleotides, the CDR3 is TGCAGTGCTAGATCGACAGGGGGTGTGGAGACCCAGTACTTC.

This clonotype appeared a single time. The rearrangement uses TRBV10-3 and TRBJ2-2, with D uncertain. The CDR3 has 12 residues. Germline lookup yields CDR1 ENHRY and CDR2 SYGVKD. V lost 2 bases and J 7 bases, leaving 5 bases between the germline ends. The CDR3 loop reads CAISETDGELFF. The CDR3 coding sequence is TGTGCCATCAGTGAGACTGACGGGGAGCTGTTTTTT.

This clonotype was found many times. This chain uses TRBV12-3 or TRBV12-4 with TRBJ2-7; possible D gene TRBD2, 5 bases. The ends were cut back, 2 bases at V and 3 bases at J, with 17 bases in the middle. The CDR3 is 16 residues long. The CDR3: CASSLSFVGVDYEQYF. The CDR3, as DNA: TGTGCCAGCAGTTTATCGTTCGTCGGGGTGGACTACGAGCAGTACTTC.

The V and J genes are TRBV9 and TRBJ1-1; unclear D gene. CDR3 size: 11 residues. Trimming left V 8 bases short and J 2 bases short, with 7 bases between. Per the germline V gene, CDR1 is SGDLS and CDR2 is YYNGEE. The CDR3, as DNA: TGTGCCAGGGACGGAAACACTGAAGCTTTCTTT. It encodes CARDGNTEAFF.

This clonotype has a count of ten or more. V usage is TRBV5-1 and J usage is TRBJ1-5; tentatively, D is TRBD1 (6 bases). The germline V gene encodes CDR1 SGHRS and CDR2 YFSETQ. Trimming shortened V by 0 bases and J by 6 bases, and 13 bases separated the two germline ends. CDR3 length: 15 residues. This CDR3 reads CASSLDGRGGQPQHF. CDR3 bases: TGCGCCAGCAGCTTGGACGGCAGGGGAGGTCAGCCCCAGCATTTT. The variable domain in full, with the rest retrieved from reference TRBV5-1 and TRBJ1-5, is KAGVTQTPRYLIKTRGQQVTLSCSPISGHRSVSWYQQTPGQGLQFLFEYFSETQRNKGNFPGRFSGRQFSNSRSEMNVSTLELGDSALYLCASSLDGRGGQPQHFGDGTRLSIL.

This clonotype was detected ten times or more. The rearrangement uses TRBV10-2 and TRBJ2-7, with 10 bases identical to TRBD2. The J segment lost 4 bases and the V segment lost 5 bases, leaving 5 bases of the junction unmatched. Looked up from germline, CDR1 is WSHSY and CDR2 is SAAADI. The CDR3 is 14 amino acids. The CDR3 coding sequence is TGCGCCAGCAGTTCTAGCGGGAGAGGGTACGAGCAGTACTTC. It is translated as CASSSSGRGYEQYF.

This clonotype showed up many times. The rearrangement joins TRBV7-9 to TRBJ2-7, with D perhaps given as TRBD1 or TRBD2 (5 bases each). The CDR3 is made up of 12 amino acids. Trimming pared 5 bases from V and 7 bases from J, leaving 12 bases between. CDR1 and CDR2 from the germline V gene are SEHNR and FQNEAQ (reference sequence). The CDR3 DNA sequence: TGTGCCAGCAGCACGGGGCCGGGGGAGCAGTACTTC. The encoded protein is CASSTGPGEQYF.

This clonotype turned up a few times. This chain connects TRBV12-3 or TRBV12-4 to TRBJ1-5; D is perhaps TRBD1 (6 bases). The V end lost 6 bases, the J end lost 6 bases, and 18 bases lay between the germline ends. This CDR3 region has 15 residues. The CDR3, as DNA: TGTGCCAGCAGCGAAGGGGGGGCGGACAGTCAGCCCCAGCATTTT. As protein: CASSEGGADSQPQHF.

This clonotype was found a few times. The chain has TRBV3-1 and TRBJ2-5; no definite D call. Germline-derived CDR1 and CDR2 are LGHDT and YNNKEL (reference sequence). The V end lost 2 bases, the J end lost 3 bases, and 7 bases lay between the germline ends. The CDR3 is 13 amino acids. CDR3: CASSQSLEETQYF. The DNA for the CDR3 is TGTGCCAGCAGCCAATCGTTAGAAGAGACCCAGTACTTC.

The gene calls are TRBV20-1 and TRBJ1-1, with 8 nucleotides matching TRBD1. In germline, CDR1 is DFQATT, CDR2 SNEGSKA (reference sequence). Trimming cost V 6 bases and J 10 bases; bases outside gene matches: 10. The length of the CDR3 is 12 residues. The chain's CDR3 is CSANPGQVGAFF. CDR3 bases: TGCAGTGCCAATCCGGGACAGGTTGGAGCTTTCTTT.

This clonotype was observed many times. The V call is TRBV13, the J call TRBJ2-2; D unresolved. CDR1 and CDR2 (germline): PRHDT, FYEKMQ (reference sequence). The CDR3 runs to 14 residues. V was shortened by 5 bases and J by 1 base, with 8 bases between the two germline ends. The CDR3 DNA sequence: TGTGCCAGCAGCCCCTCGGAGAACACCGGGGAGCTGTTTTTT. This codes for CASSPSENTGELFF. Filled out from reference TRBV13 and TRBJ2-2, the complete variable domain reads AAGVIQSPRHLIKEKRETATLKCYPIPRHDTVYWYQQGPGQDPQFLISFYEKMQSDKGSIPDRFSAQQFSDYHSELNMSSLELGDSALYFCASSPSENTGELFFGEGSRLTVL.

This clonotype was picked up many times. The chain is built from TRBV19 and TRBJ2-7; TRBD2 aligns across 8 bases. There are 13 residues in the CDR3. CDR1 is LNHDA and CDR2 is SQIVND in the germline V gene (reference sequence). V dropped 2 bases and J dropped 5; count of bases not matched to a gene: 2. The CDR3 DNA follows: TGTGCCAGTAGTATATATAGCGGGGACGAGCAGTACTTC. It yields the protein CASSIYSGDEQYF.

This clonotype was found many times. The chain links TRBV28 to TRBJ1-5, with D unclear. Trimming pared 2 bases from V and 2 bases from J, leaving 10 bases between. Germline CDR1 is MDHEN and CDR2 is SYDVKM. This CDR3 contains 15 residues. Written as DNA, the CDR3 is TGTGCCAGCAGTTTACGTGGGGTGGGCAATCAGCCCCAGCATTTT. The encoded protein is CASSLRGVGNQPQHF.